This T cell receptor (beta chain) was identified during a study of CD4+ T cells in melanoma. Study-wide findings and caveats: Neoantigen-specific CD4+ T cells in melanoma reportedly had diverse differentiation states. A reported correlation linked neoantigen-specific CD4+ T cells to CD8+, macrophage and B cell function.

TCRdb's copy holds only in-frame clones and misses some; the assay was immunoSEQ multiplex PCR. The sample has about 140,000 clones, approximately 91% seen once; the top ten hold 1.5%. Germline lookup yields CDR1 SGHTA and CDR2 FQGTGA. CDR3 size: 13 residues. The V end was cut by 4 bases, the J end by 5 bases, with 9 bases between. A note on this clone: As yet, its antigen is unknown.

This clonotype was obtained from a human donor with melanoma. This chain joins TRBV7-3 and TRBJ1-5; no clear D gene. CDR3 sequence: CASSSTRDQPQHF. The CDR3 nucleotides read TGTGCCAGCAGCTCCACGCGAGATCAGCCCCAGCATTTT.